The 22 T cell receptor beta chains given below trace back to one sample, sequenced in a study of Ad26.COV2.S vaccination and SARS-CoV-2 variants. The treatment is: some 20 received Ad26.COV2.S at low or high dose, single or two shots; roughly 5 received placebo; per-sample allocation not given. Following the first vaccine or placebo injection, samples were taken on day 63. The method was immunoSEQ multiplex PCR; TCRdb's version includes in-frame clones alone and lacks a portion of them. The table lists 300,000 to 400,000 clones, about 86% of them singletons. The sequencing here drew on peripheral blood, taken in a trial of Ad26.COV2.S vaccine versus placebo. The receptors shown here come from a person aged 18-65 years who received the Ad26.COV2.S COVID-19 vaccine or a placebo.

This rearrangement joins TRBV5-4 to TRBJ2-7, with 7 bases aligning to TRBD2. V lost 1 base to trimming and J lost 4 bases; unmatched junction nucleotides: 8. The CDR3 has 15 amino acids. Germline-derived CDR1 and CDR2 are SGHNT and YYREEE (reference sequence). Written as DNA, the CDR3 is TGTGCCAGCAGCTTGTCTGGGGGGGGAGCTTACGAGCAGTACTTC. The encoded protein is CASSLSGGGAYEQYF.

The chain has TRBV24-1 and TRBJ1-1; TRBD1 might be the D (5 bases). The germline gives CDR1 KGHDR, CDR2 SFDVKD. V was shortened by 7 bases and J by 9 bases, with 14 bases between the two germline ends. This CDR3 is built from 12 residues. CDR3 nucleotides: TGTGCCACCAGGGACAACTCGGGGCAAGCTTTCTTT. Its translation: CATRDNSGQAFF.

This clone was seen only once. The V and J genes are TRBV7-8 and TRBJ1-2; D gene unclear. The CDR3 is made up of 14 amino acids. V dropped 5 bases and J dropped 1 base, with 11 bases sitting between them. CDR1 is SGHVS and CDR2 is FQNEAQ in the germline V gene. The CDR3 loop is CASSPQAINYGYTF. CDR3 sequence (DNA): TGTGCCAGCAGCCCCCAGGCGATTAACTATGGCTACACCTTC. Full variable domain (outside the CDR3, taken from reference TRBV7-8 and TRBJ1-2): GAGVSQSPRYKVAKRGQDVALRCDPISGHVSLFWYQQALGQGPEFLTYFQNEAQLDKSGLPSDRFFAERPEGSVSTLKIQRTQQEDSAVYLCASSPQAINYGYTFGSGTRLTVV.

CDR3 in DNA: TGTGCCACCAGCAGAGATCGATTCCGTTCCTACAATGAGCAGTTCTTC. It yields the protein CATSRDRFRSYNEQFF. This rearrangement joins TRBV15 to TRBJ2-1; no clear D gene. Trimming pared 0 bases from V and 1 base from J, leaving 10 bases between. Germline loops: CDR1 LNHNV, CDR2 YYDKDF (reference sequence). This CDR3 spans 16 amino acids.

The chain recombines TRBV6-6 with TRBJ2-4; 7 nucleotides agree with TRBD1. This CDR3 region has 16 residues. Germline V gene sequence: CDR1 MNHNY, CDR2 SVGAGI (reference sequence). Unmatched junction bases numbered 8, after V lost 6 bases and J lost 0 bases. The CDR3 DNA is TGTGCCAGCAGCCCTGGACAGGAACTAGCCAAAAACATTCAGTACTTC. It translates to CASSPGQELAKNIQYF.

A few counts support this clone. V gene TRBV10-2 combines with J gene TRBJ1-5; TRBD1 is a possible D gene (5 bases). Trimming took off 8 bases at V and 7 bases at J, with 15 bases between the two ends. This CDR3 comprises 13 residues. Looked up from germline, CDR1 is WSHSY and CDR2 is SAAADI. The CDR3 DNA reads TGCGCCAGCTCGGGACCCTCAAGGCAGCCCCAGCATTTT. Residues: CASSGPSRQPQHF.

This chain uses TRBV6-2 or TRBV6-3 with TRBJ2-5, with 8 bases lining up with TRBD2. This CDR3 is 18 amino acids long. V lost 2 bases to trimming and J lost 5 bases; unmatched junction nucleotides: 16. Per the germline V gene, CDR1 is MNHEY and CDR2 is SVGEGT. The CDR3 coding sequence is TGTGCCAGCAGTTACCCGCCATGGGTAGCGGGGCCGGGGGAGACCCAGTACTTC. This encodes CASSYPPWVAGPGETQYF.

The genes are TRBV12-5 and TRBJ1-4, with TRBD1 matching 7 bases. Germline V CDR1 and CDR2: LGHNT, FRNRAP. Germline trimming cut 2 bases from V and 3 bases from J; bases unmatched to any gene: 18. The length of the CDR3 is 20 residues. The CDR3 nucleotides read TGTGCTAGTGGTTTGATACCCGACAGGGAAGTTAAATTAGCTAATGAAAAACTGTTTTTT. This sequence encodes CASGLIPDREVKLANEKLFF.

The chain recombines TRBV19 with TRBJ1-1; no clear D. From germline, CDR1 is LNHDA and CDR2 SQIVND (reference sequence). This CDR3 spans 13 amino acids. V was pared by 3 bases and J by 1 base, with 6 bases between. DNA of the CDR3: TGTGCCAGTAGTATGCAAGGGAACACTGAAGCTTTCTTT. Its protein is CASSMQGNTEAFF.

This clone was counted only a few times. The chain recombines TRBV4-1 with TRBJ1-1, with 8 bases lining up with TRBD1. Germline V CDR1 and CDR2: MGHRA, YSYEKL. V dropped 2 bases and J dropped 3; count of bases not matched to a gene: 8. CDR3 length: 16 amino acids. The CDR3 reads CASSQIRGPRDTEAFF. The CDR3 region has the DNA TGCGCCAGCAGCCAAATCAGGGGGCCTAGGGACACTGAAGCTTTCTTT.

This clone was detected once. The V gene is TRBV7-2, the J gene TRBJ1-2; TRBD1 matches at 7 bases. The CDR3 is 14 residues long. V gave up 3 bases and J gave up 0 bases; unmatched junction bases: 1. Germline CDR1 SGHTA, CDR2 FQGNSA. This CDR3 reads CASSLDRPNYGYTF. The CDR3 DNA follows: TGTGCCAGCAGCTTGGACAGGCCTAACTATGGCTACACCTTC.

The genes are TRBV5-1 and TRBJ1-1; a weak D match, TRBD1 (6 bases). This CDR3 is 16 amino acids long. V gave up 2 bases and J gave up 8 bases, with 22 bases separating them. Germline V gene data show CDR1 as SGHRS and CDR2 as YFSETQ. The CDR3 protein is CASSLSMDSLAKEAFF. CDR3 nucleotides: TGCGCCAGCAGCTTATCGATGGACAGTCTCGCCAAGGAAGCTTTCTTT.

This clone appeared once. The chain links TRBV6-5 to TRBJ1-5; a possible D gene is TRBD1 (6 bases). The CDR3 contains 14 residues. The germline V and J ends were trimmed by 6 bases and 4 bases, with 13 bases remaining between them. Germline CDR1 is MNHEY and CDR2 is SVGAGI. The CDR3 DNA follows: TGTGCCAGCAGGAACAGGGAGGGAAATCAGCCCCAGCATTTT. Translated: CASRNREGNQPQHF.

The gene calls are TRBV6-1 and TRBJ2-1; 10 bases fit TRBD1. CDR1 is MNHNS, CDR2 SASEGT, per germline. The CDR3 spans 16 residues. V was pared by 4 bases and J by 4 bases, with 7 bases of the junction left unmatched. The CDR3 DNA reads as TGTGCCAGCAGTGGACGACAGGGGGCCAGTTACAATGAGCAGTTCTTC. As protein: CASSGRQGASYNEQFF.

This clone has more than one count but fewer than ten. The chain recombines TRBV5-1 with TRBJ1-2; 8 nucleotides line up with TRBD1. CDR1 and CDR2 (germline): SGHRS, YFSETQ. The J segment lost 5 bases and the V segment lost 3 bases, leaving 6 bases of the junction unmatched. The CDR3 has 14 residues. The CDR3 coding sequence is TGCGCCAGCAGCTCCTCAGACAGGGGTTATGGCTACACCTTC. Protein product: CASSSSDRGYGYTF.

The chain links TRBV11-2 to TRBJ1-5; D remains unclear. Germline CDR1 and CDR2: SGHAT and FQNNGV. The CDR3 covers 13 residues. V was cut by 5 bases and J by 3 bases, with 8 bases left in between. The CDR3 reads CASSPEYNQPQHF. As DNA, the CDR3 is TGTGCCAGCAGCCCAGAGTACAATCAGCCCCAGCATTTT.

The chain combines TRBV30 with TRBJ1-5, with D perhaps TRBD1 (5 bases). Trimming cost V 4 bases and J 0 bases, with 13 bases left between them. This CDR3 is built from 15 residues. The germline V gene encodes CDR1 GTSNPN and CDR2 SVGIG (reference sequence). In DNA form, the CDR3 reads TGTGCCTGGAATGTCGGGACCGTTAGCAATCAGCCCCAGCATTTT. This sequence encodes CAWNVGTVSNQPQHF. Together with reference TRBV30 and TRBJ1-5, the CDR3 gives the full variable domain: SQTIHQWPATLVQPVGSPLSLECTVEGTSNPNLYWYRQAAGRGLQLLFYSVGIGQISSEVPQNLSASRPQDRQFILSSKKLLLSDSGFYLCAWNVGTVSNQPQHFGDGTRLSIL.

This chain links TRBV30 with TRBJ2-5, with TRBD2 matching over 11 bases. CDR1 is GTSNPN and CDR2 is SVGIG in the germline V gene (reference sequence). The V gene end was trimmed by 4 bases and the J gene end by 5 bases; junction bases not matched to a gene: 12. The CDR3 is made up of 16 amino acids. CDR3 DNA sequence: TGTGCCTGGAACCTCGGACTAGCGGGCCGGGGGGAGACCCAGTACTTC. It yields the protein CAWNLGLAGRGETQYF. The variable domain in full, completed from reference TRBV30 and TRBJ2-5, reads SQTIHQWPATLVQPVGSPLSLECTVEGTSNPNLYWYRQAAGRGLQLLFYSVGIGQISSEVPQNLSASRPQDRQFILSSKKLLLSDSGFYLCAWNLGLAGRGETQYFGPGTRLLVL.

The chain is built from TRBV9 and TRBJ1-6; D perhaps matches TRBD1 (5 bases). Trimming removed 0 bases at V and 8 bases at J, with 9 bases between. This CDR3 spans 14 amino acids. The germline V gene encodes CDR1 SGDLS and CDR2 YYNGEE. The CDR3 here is CASSVDDSYSPLHF. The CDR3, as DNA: TGTGCCAGCAGCGTAGACGACAGTTATTCACCCCTCCACTTT.

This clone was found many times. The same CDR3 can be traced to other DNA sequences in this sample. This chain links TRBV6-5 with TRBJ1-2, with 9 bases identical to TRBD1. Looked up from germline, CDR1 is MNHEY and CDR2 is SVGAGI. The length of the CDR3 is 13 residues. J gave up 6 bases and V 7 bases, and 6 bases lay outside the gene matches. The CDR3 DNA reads TGTGCCAGCACTTCACAGGGGGCCGATGGCTACACCTTC. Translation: CASTSQGADGYTF.

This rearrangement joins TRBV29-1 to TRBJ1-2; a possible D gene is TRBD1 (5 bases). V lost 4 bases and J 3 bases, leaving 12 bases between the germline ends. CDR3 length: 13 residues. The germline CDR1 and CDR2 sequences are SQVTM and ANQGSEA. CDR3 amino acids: CSVGGGVDYGYTF. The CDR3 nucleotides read TGCAGCGTTGGGGGGGGAGTCGACTATGGCTACACCTTC.

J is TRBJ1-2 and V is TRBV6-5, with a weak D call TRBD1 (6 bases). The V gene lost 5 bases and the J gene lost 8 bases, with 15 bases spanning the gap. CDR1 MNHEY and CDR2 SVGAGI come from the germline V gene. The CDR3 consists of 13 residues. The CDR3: CASSLDSLRGYTF. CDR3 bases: TGTGCCAGCAGTCTGGACAGCCTAAGGGGCTACACCTTC.